What follows describes a single T cell receptor beta chain. Its antigen is undetermined. Assay used: immunoSEQ multiplex PCR; TCRdb lists only in-frame clones, some missing. The data contain 100,000 to 150,000 clones, approximately 94% of them singletons. This sample was taken from a study of OX40 agonist ivuxolimab in advanced cancers. Study in general: Partial responses were achieved by three patients: one hepatocellular carcinoma, two cutaneous melanoma.

Points from the study as a whole: On average, a greater number of expanded clones characterised CD8+ T cells relative to CD4+. In the expanded peripheral T cells, antigen specificity was never determined.

There are 11 residues in the CDR3. Germline assignment: CDR1 LNHDA and CDR2 SQIVND (reference sequence). V shed 9 bases and J 5 bases; nucleotides not matched to a gene: 3. Here the sequenced sample was CD4+ or CD8+ T cells sorted from blood, taken in a trial of the OX40 agonist ivuxolimab. The chain is built from TRBV19 and TRBJ1-2; the match to TRBD1 covers 7 bases. The TCR originated in an adult with an advanced solid tumor such as melanoma, head and neck, liver or kidney cancer. The CDR3 loop is CASRQGYGYTF. The CDR3, as DNA: TGTGCCAGCCGACAGGGTTATGGCTACACCTTC.